The 31 T cell receptor beta chains below all came from one sample that was sequenced in a study of blood T cells in healthy people across ages (dated by TCRdb to about 2015). The library was made by 5' RACE. Sequencing was carried out with an Illumina HiSeq 2500. A second about 6 to 11 cycle PCR used a sample-barcoded 5' primer and a J-beta primer mix. TCRdb trimmed public reads at Q25 via fastp, called clones via MiXCR and kept in-frame beta chains. Entries are consolidated by CDR3 protein sequence, retaining the most common genes and DNA. The sample table contains hundreds of thousands of distinct CDR3 sequences; only one count was recorded for about 42% of them. About a fifth of the sample goes to the ten largest clones. Sequencing was done on a sample of blood. These receptors were taken from a man aged 60 to 75 in good health.

V is TRBV6-4 and J is TRBJ2-5; the match to TRBD1 covers 10 bases. Trimming removed 3 bases from V and 5 bases from J; junction bases left unmatched: 9. Germline V gene lookup returns CDR1 MRHNA and CDR2 SNTAGT. The CDR3 is 16 residues long. The CDR3 sequence: CASSETGGWFKETQYF. The CDR3 region has the DNA TGTGCCAGCAGTGAGACAGGGGGCTGGTTTAAGGAGACCCAGTACTTC.

The chain couples TRBV20-1 to TRBJ1-2, with TRBD1 matching 9 bases. V gave up 3 bases and J gave up 6 bases; unmatched junction bases: 8. The CDR3 is 14 amino acids. The germline gives CDR1 DFQATT, CDR2 SNEGSKA (reference sequence). The CDR3 loop is CSARGTGLENGYTF. For the CDR3, the DNA is TGCAGTGCTAGGGGGACAGGGCTTGAAAATGGCTACACCTTC.

V and J are TRBV14 and TRBJ2-1; D tentatively reads TRBD1 or TRBD2 (5 bases each). The V and J ends lost 0 bases and 3 bases respectively, with 12 bases between them. The length of the CDR3 is 16 residues. Germline CDR1 is SGHDN and CDR2 is FVKESK. CDR3 sequence reads: CASSQDRDRDYNEQFF. Here the CDR3 DNA reads TGTGCCAGCAGCCAAGACCGGGACCGAGACTACAATGAGCAGTTCTTC.

Concerning this clonotype itself: The germline gene is not matched at one end of the junction; a read error may be the cause. The genes are TRBV4-3 and TRBJ1-2; TRBD1 matches at 8 bases. The germline V gene has CDR1 LGHNA and CDR2 YSLEER. The CDR3 covers 15 residues. CDR3 in DNA: TGCGCCAGCATCCAAGAAGTACAGGGGACAGGTGGCTACACCTTC. It specifies CASIQEVQGTGGYTF.

Details on this clonotype: This may be a read error: a much more frequent sequence differs by one nucleotide. This chain links TRBV5-1 with TRBJ2-1; no definite D call. The end of the DNA fits TRBJ2-7 better, so the J call may be wrong. Germline loops: CDR1 SGHRS, CDR2 YFSETQ. CDR3 length: 15 residues. CDR3: CASSPVQSSYNEQYF. As DNA, the CDR3 is TGCGCCAGCAGCCCGGTACAGAGCTCCTACAATGAGCAGTACTTC.

In its sample, this clonotype was seen a few times. The chain joins TRBV11-2 to TRBJ2-7; 7 bases are a match to TRBD2. V gave up 2 bases and J gave up 2 bases; unmatched junction bases: 6. Germline V gene data show CDR1 as SGHAT and CDR2 as FQNNGV. The CDR3 consists of 15 residues. CDR3 coding DNA: TGTGCCAGCAGCTTACCAACGGGAGGACCCTACGAGCAGTACTTC. Translation: CASSLPTGGPYEQYF. The whole variable domain, filled in from reference TRBV11-2 and TRBJ2-7, reads EAGVAQSPRYKIIEKRQSVAFWCNPISGHATLYWYQQILGQGPKLLIQFQNNGVVDDSQLPKDRFSAERLKGVDSTLKIQPAKLEDSAVYLCASSLPTGGPYEQYFGPGTRLTVT.

This chain uses TRBV20-1 with TRBJ2-1, with D tentatively TRBD1 (6 bases). Per germline, CDR1 DFQATT and CDR2 SNEGSKA (reference sequence). V was clipped by 1 base and J by 2 bases, with 15 bases between them. The CDR3 spans 16 residues. The CDR3 reads CSARGSRDKTYNEQFF. The CDR3 DNA reads as TGCAGTGCTAGAGGTAGTCGGGACAAGACCTACAATGAGCAGTTCTTC.

This chain links TRBV18 with TRBJ1-4; D possibly corresponds to TRBD1 (5 bases). The germline CDR1 and CDR2 sequences are KGHSH and LQKENI. Between the trimmed V and J ends, which lost 2 bases and 2 bases, there was a span of 9 bases. CDR3 size: 15 residues. The CDR3 here is CASSPSWGTNEKLFF. CDR3 bases: TGTGCCAGCTCACCAAGTTGGGGGACTAATGAAAAACTGTTTTTT.

V gene TRBV7-6 combines with J gene TRBJ2-3; no firm D call. Per germline, CDR1 SGHVS and CDR2 FNYEAQ. V lost 1 base and J 1 base, leaving 9 bases between the germline ends. This CDR3 is 15 amino acids long. The CDR3, as DNA: TGTGCCAGCAGCTTAGGTGTCTCTGGCACAGATACGCAGTATTTT. Translation: CASSLGVSGTDTQYF. Combining the CDR3 with reference TRBV7-6 and TRBJ2-3 gives the whole variable domain GAGVSQSPRYKVTKRGQDVALRCDPISGHVSLYWYRQALGQGPEFLTYFNYEAQQDKSGLPNDRFSAERPEGSISTLTIQRTEQRDSAMYRCASSLGVSGTDTQYFGPGTRLTVL.

The V call is TRBV6-5, the J call TRBJ2-5, with D perhaps matching TRBD1 (6 bases). Trimming took 8 bases from V and 5 from J, leaving 21 bases between them. Germline CDR1 and CDR2: MNHEY and SVGAGI. This CDR3 spans 15 amino acids. The CDR3 nucleotides read TGTGCCAGCCATAGGGGGAAAAAAGGTGCCGAGACCCAGTACTTC. This sequence encodes CASHRGKKGAETQYF.

Worth noting for this clonotype: Relative to the germline gene, one junction end is altered; a read error may explain this. The chain combines TRBV3-1 with TRBJ2-1; 11 positions match TRBD1. The germline gives CDR1 LGHDT, CDR2 YNNKEL (reference sequence). CDR3 length equals 21 residues. The CDR3 protein is CASTQPHLRSGTGGRYNEQFF. In DNA form, the CDR3 reads TGTGCCAGCACCCAACCCCACCTGCGAAGCGGGACAGGGGGAAGATACAATGAGCAGTTCTTC.

This clonotype was seen more than once but under ten times. The genes are TRBV4-3 and TRBJ2-5; perhaps D is TRBD1 or TRBD2 (5 bases each). This CDR3 is built from 18 residues. Trimming cost V 0 bases and J 5 bases, with 22 bases left between them. Germline V gene lookup returns CDR1 LGHNA and CDR2 YSLEER. The CDR3 here is CASSQDAFGGHNQETQYF. In DNA form, the CDR3 reads TGCGCCAGCAGCCAAGATGCCTTCGGAGGACATAATCAGGAGACCCAGTACTTC.

This clonotype has only a few counts. The rearrangement uses TRBV5-5 and TRBJ1-1, with D possibly being TRBD1 (6 bases). Per germline, CDR1 SGHKS and CDR2 YYEKEE (reference sequence). CDR3 size: 14 residues. The V end lost 4 bases, the J end lost 0 bases, and 10 bases lay between the germline ends. This CDR3 is CASSRTGMNTEAFF. The CDR3 coding sequence is TGTGCCAGCAGCAGAACAGGGATGAACACTGAAGCTTTCTTT.

This clonotype turned up a few times. V gene TRBV6-1 combines with J gene TRBJ2-1; TRBD1 or TRBD2 may be the D gene (5 bases each). The CDR3 totals 15 residues. V gave up 5 bases and J gave up 1 base, with 12 bases separating them. Per the germline V gene, CDR1 is MNHNS and CDR2 is SASEGT. In DNA form, the CDR3 reads TGTGCCAGCAGTCCCGGGACGGAATCCTACAATGAGCAGTTCTTC. Residues: CASSPGTESYNEQFF.

This clonotype has at least ten counts. The chain has TRBV2 and TRBJ2-7; TRBD2 agrees at 9 bases. CDR1 is SNHLY and CDR2 is FYNNEI in the germline V gene. This CDR3 has 16 residues. Trimming took 3 bases from V and 5 from J; bases not matched to a gene: 11. The DNA for the CDR3 is TGTGCCAGCAGTGAGTGGGGCGGGGGGGCCATGGACGAGCAGTACTTC. The encoded protein is CASSEWGGGAMDEQYF.

This clonotype has ten or more counts. The junction departs from germline at one end; a sequencing error may be responsible. The genes are TRBV5-1 and TRBJ1-1, with D possibly TRBD1 on 6 matching bases. Germline-derived CDR1 and CDR2 are SGHRS and YFSETQ. The CDR3 runs to 13 residues. CDR3 nucleotides: TGTGCCAGCAGCTTAGAAGGGGGCACTGAAGCTTTCTTT. Protein: CASSLEGGTEAFF.

This clonotype has a handful of counts. The V and J genes are TRBV27 and TRBJ1-6; 7 bases align to TRBD1. V trimming: 5 bases; J trimming: 9 bases; junction bases outside the gene matches: 10. The length of the CDR3 is 15 residues. Germline V gene sequence: CDR1 MNHEY, CDR2 SMNVEV (reference sequence). The CDR3 DNA reads as TGTGCCAGCAGTCCCTTGACAGGGTCAGGTTCACCCCTCCACTTT. Protein sequence: CASSPLTGSGSPLHF.

This clonotype appeared many times. The chain uses TRBV20-1 and TRBJ2-4, with D uncertain. CDR1 DFQATT and CDR2 SNEGSKA come from the germline V gene (reference sequence). The CDR3 contains 11 residues. With 2 bases removed from V and 13 bases from J, the gap between germline ends came to 12 bases. CDR3 sequence: CSARSPWGQYF. For the CDR3, the DNA is TGCAGTGCTAGATCCCCTTGGGGACAGTACTTC.

Concerning this clonotype: A much larger clone differs from this one at a single base, so this may be a read error. The gene calls are TRBV6-6 and TRBJ1-6, with TRBD1 matching 10 bases. Germline V lookup: CDR1 MNHNY, CDR2 SVGAGI (reference sequence). V was clipped by 2 bases and J by 5 bases; unmatched bases: 3. The CDR3 is 16 amino acids. The CDR3 here is CASSYATGGDNSPLHF. In nucleotides, the CDR3 is TGTGCCAGCAGTTACGCGACAGGGGGCGATAATTCACCCCTCCACTTT.

The chain employs TRBV27 and TRBJ2-1, with D uncertain. The germline V gene has CDR1 MNHEY and CDR2 SMNVEV (reference sequence). V gave up 1 base and J gave up 6 bases, with 13 bases separating them. There are 15 residues in the CDR3. In DNA form, the CDR3 reads TGTGCCAGCAGTTTATTTAGTTTGGAAACCAATGAGCAGTTCTTC. Translating it yields CASSLFSLETNEQFF.

This clonotype was recorded a few times. This chain uses TRBV2 with TRBJ2-5; 9 nucleotides line up with TRBD2. CDR3 length equals 12 residues. The germline V gene has CDR1 SNHLY and CDR2 FYNNEI. The trim removed 10 bases at V and 5 bases at J, leaving 5 bases unmatched. The DNA for the CDR3 is TGTGCCACCGCGGGGGGGCGGGAGACCCAGTACTTC. It encodes CATAGGRETQYF. Complete variable domain (other parts from reference TRBV2 and TRBJ2-5): EPEVTQTPSHQVTQMGQEVILRCVPISNHLYFYWYRQILGQKVEFLVSFYNNEISEKSEIFDDQFSVERPDGSNFTLKIRSTKLEDSAMYFCATAGGRETQYFGPGTRLLVL.

This chain joins TRBV5-1 and TRBJ2-1; D is perhaps TRBD1 (6 bases). V lost 4 bases to trimming and J lost 3 bases, with 23 bases between them. This CDR3 has 18 amino acids. Germline values: CDR1 SGHRS, CDR2 YFSETQ. The CDR3 nucleotides are TGCGCCAGCAGCCCTTTACCGGGACAAGGGCCCGTCTACAATGAGCAGTTCTTC. Translation: CASSPLPGQGPVYNEQFF.

This clonotype was found many times. The rearrangement links TRBV10-3 to TRBJ2-7, with unresolved D. The ends were cut back, 6 bases at V and 2 bases at J, with 8 bases in the middle. This CDR3 spans 12 amino acids. Germline-derived CDR1 and CDR2 are ENHRY and SYGVKD. CDR3 residues: CAISDGTYEQYF. In nucleotides, the CDR3 is TGTGCCATCAGCGACGGTACCTACGAGCAGTACTTC.

The chain has TRBV6-6 and TRBJ1-1, with 12 bases fitting TRBD1. The CDR3 runs 15 residues. From germline, CDR1 is MNHNY and CDR2 SVGAGI (reference sequence). The trim removed 4 bases at V and 6 bases at J, leaving 6 bases unmatched. CDR3 in DNA: TGTGCCAGCAGTTTGTCGGGACAGGGGGCGTCTGAAGCTTTCTTT. Its protein is CASSLSGQGASEAFF.

The table lists this clonotype with a few counts. This sequence joins TRBV20-1 and TRBJ2-5, with D tentatively TRBD2 (7 bases). The CDR3 runs 15 residues. V gave up 0 bases and J gave up 4 bases, with 15 bases separating them. Germline CDR1 is DFQATT and CDR2 is SNEGSKA (reference sequence). CDR3 residues: CSARDGGGQRETQYF. For the CDR3, the DNA is TGCAGTGCTAGAGATGGGGGGGGACAAAGAGAGACCCAGTACTTC.

The chain couples TRBV20-1 to TRBJ1-4; 9 bases line up with TRBD1. This CDR3 has 13 residues. Germline values: CDR1 DFQATT, CDR2 SNEGSKA (reference sequence). Losses at the gene ends were 3 bases for V and 8 bases for J; bases not matched to a gene: 4. The DNA for the CDR3 is TGCAGTGCTAGTGGACAGGGGATCGAAAAACTGTTTTTT. Its translation is CSASGQGIEKLFF.

The rearrangement links TRBV7-2 to TRBJ2-5, with 9 bases aligning to TRBD1. This CDR3 is built from 14 residues. The trim removed 7 bases at V and 11 bases at J, leaving 14 bases unmatched. Germline V gives CDR1 SGHTA, CDR2 FQGNSA. CDR3 in DNA: TGTGCCAGCAAATCGGACAGGGGCTTGTATGAGCAGTACTTC. It codes for CASKSDRGLYEQYF.

The genes are TRBV2 and TRBJ2-3; D is perhaps TRBD1 (6 bases). The germline V gene encodes CDR1 SNHLY and CDR2 FYNNEI. The V end was cut by 6 bases, the J end by 2 bases, with 15 bases between. The CDR3 totals 15 residues. The CDR3 here is CASRDDRWDTDTQYF. The CDR3 nucleotides are TGTGCCAGCAGAGATGACAGGTGGGACACAGATACGCAGTATTTT.

The J gene is TRBJ1-2, the V gene TRBV10-3; D is uncertain. The V gene's germline CDR1 is ENHRY and CDR2 SYGVKD. The CDR3 spans 11 residues. The V and J ends lost 3 bases and 4 bases respectively, with 3 bases between them. CDR3 nucleotides: TGTGCCATCAGTGACGCCTATGGCTACACCTTC. Translation: CAISDAYGYTF.

The genes are TRBV6-1 and TRBJ2-5, with D unresolved. In germline, CDR1 is MNHNS, CDR2 SASEGT. Deletions cut 1 base from V and 9 bases from J, with 21 bases between. CDR3 size: 16 residues. Here the CDR3 DNA reads TGTGCCAGCAGTGAAGAACGTAACCTGGACGCGGTGGCCCAGTACTTC. It encodes CASSEERNLDAVAQYF.

This clonotype was counted between two and nine times. This chain links TRBV25-1 with TRBJ1-4; D gene uncertain. Germline loops: CDR1 MGHDK, CDR2 SYGVNS. The CDR3 consists of 14 residues. V was pared by 3 bases and J by 7 bases, with 12 bases between. The DNA of the CDR3 is TGTGCCAGCAGTGACCAGAAACGGGGTGAAAAACTGTTTTTT. Its translation: CASSDQKRGEKLFF.